These 11 T cell receptor beta chains were all obtained from the same sample, sequenced in a study of identical twins. TCRdb processed the 5' RACE reads anew with MiXCR; each CDR3 protein has one entry. The data show about 900,000 distinct CDR3 sequences, 10% to 15% seen once. The sample also formed part of further work on yellow fever vaccine responses in identical twins.

Sequences were obtained from PBMCs. Source of these receptors: a woman younger than 35 in good health.

This chain joins TRBV21-1 and TRBJ2-4; the table calls TRBD2, which could not be checked here. TRBV21-1 is a documented pseudogene. The length of the CDR3 is 24 residues. The CDR3 bases are TGTGCCAGCAGCAAAGGGGCCCCCAGGGGGACCGGGACTAGCGGGTCGAGGTGCGAAAACATTCAGTACTTC. It codes for CASSKGAPRGTGTSGSRCENIQYF.

The sample holds many counts of this clonotype. This sequence joins TRBV7-8 and TRBJ1-1; 7 bases are shared with TRBD1. Per the germline V gene, CDR1 is SGHVS and CDR2 is FQNEAQ. The CDR3 length is 17 residues. The ends lost 1 base at V and 0 bases at J; junction bases unmatched: 8. Written as DNA, the CDR3 is TGTGCCAGCAGCTTAGTATCTCTTCAGGGGGTGAACACTGAAGCTTTCTTT. Protein: CASSLVSLQGVNTEAFF.

A few counts support this clonotype. The CDR3 nucleotides read TGTGCCACCAGCTTGGGCCCAAAGGGTGAGCAGTTCTTC. Encoded protein: CATSLGPKGEQFF. The rearrangement uses TRBV15 and TRBJ2-1; no clear D gene. The CDR3 is 13 residues long. CDR1 and CDR2 (germline): LNHNV, YYDKDF (reference sequence). Trimming shortened V by 5 bases and J by 9 bases, and 14 bases separated the two germline ends. The full variable domain, its missing parts supplied by reference TRBV15 and TRBJ2-1, is DAMVIQNPRYQVTQFGKPVTLSCSQTLNHNVMYWYQQKSSQAPKLLFHYYDKDFNNEADTPDNFQSRRPNTSFCFLDIRSPGLGDTAMYLCATSLGPKGEQFFGPGTRLTVL.

This clonotype came up many times. This chain uses TRBV12-3 or TRBV12-4 with TRBJ1-4; 10 bases match TRBD1. This CDR3 spans 14 amino acids. With V trimmed by 6 bases and J by 7 bases, 5 bases remained unmatched. DNA for the CDR3: TGTGCCAGCAGGGACAGGGGGTCGTCTGAAAAACTGTTTTTT. Encoded protein: CASRDRGSSEKLFF.

This clonotype was seen a handful of times. This chain links TRBV18 with TRBJ2-7, with TRBD1 identical over 8 bases. Germline-derived CDR1 and CDR2 are KGHSH and LQKENI. This CDR3 contains 12 residues. J was trimmed by 7 bases and V by 4 bases; bases with no gene match: 3. The CDR3 region has the DNA TGTGCCAGCTCACTCGGACAGGGAGAGCAGTACGTC. This translates into CASSLGQGEQYV.

This clonotype was picked up one time. At one of its ends the junction is not consistent with the germline gene, which may arise from a read error. The rearrangement links TRBV10-1 to TRBJ2-3; D perhaps matches TRBD2 (5 bases). In germline, CDR1 is WNHNN, CDR2 SYGVQD (reference sequence). The CDR3 extends over 16 amino acids. The CDR3 DNA reads as TGCGCCAGCAGTGATCTTAGGGTTCCTAGCACAGATACGCGGTATTTT. This gives the protein CASSDLRVPSTDTRYF.

The CDR3 loop reads CASSYESSGSPLQLISYNEQFF. In DNA form, the CDR3 reads TGTGCCAGCAGTTACGAATCTAGCGGGAGTCCCCTCCAACTCATCTCCTACAATGAGCAGTTCTTC. The V and J genes are TRBV6-2 or TRBV6-3 and TRBJ2-1, with 10 positions matching TRBD2. The CDR3 loop spans 22 amino acids. Trimming removed 2 bases from V and 0 bases from J; junction bases left unmatched: 19. Germline V gene lookup returns CDR1 MNHEY and CDR2 SVGEGT.

In its sample, this clonotype was seen a few times. V is TRBV5-1 and J is TRBJ2-7, with D perhaps matching TRBD2 (5 bases). CDR1 is SGHRS and CDR2 is YFSETQ in the germline V gene. The CDR3 has 13 amino acids. The germline V and J ends were trimmed by 2 bases and 0 bases, with 6 bases remaining between them. The CDR3 nucleotides read TGCGCCAGCAGCTTTGACTACTCCTACGAGCAGTACGTC. Amino acid sequence: CASSFDYSYEQYV.

This clonotype appeared a few times. V usage is TRBV7-9 and J usage is TRBJ1-1, with D unclear. Deletions cut 1 base from V and 1 base from J, with 16 bases between. Germline V gives CDR1 SEHNR, CDR2 FQNEAQ (reference sequence). This CDR3 comprises 17 residues. CDR3: CASSLGAVLARNTEAFF. The CDR3 DNA follows: TGTGCCAGCAGCTTAGGTGCTGTTCTGGCCCGGAACACTGAAGCTTTCTTT.

In regard to this clonotype: A read error may account for a junction end that differs from germline. The V gene is TRBV28, the J gene TRBJ1-1; D is possibly TRBD1 (6 bases). This CDR3 is 13 amino acids long. Germline loops: CDR1 MDHEN, CDR2 SYDVKM. CDR3 in DNA: TGTGCCAGCAGTCCAACAGGGCAGCCTGAGGCTTTCTTT. It yields the protein CASSPTGQPEAFF.

CDR3: CASSPQTERETQYF. CDR3 DNA sequence: TGCGCCAGCAGCCCACAGACAGAAAGAGAGACCCAGTACTTC. The chain uses TRBV5-1 and TRBJ2-5, with a tentative D call TRBD1 (5 bases). The V end lost 4 bases, the J end lost 4 bases, and 14 bases lay between the germline ends. Per germline, CDR1 SGHRS and CDR2 YFSETQ. There are 14 residues in the CDR3.